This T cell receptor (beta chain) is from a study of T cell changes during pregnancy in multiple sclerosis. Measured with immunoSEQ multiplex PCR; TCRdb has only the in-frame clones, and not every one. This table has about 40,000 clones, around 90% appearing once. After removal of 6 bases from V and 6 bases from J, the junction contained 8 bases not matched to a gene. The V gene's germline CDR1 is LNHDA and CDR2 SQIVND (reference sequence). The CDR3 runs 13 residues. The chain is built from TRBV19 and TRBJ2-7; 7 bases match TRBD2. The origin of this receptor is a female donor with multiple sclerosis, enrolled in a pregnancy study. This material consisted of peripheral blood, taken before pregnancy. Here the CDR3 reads CASRSGKWAEQYF. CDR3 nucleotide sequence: TGTGCCAGTAGGAGCGGGAAATGGGCCGAGCAGTACTTC.